This T cell receptor beta chain derives from a study of OX40 agonist ivuxolimab in advanced cancers. As for the study in general: Dosing consisted of intravenous ivuxolimab at 0.01 to 10 mg/kg every 2 weeks. Eligibility admitted prior anti-PD-1, anti-PD-L1 or anti-CTLA-4 therapy; around 41% had some.

Clones were read by immunoSEQ multiplex PCR, and TCRdb kept only the in-frame ones, dropping some. Here the sample spans 65,000 to 95,000 clones, 85% to 90% being singletons. Blood got drawn at baseline, again on cycle 4 day 1, and then on cycle 7 day 1. The count of this clone is one. This CDR3 is built from 14 residues. Germline assignment: CDR1 MNHEY and CDR2 SMNVEV (reference sequence). V gave up 4 bases and J gave up 6 bases, with 13 bases separating them. The chain employs TRBV27 and TRBJ2-1; TRBD2 might be the D (5 bases). The sequence derives from an adult with an advanced solid tumor such as melanoma, head and neck, liver or kidney cancer. The material sequenced was CD4+ or CD8+ T cells sorted from blood, taken in a trial of the OX40 agonist ivuxolimab. CDR3 DNA: TGTGCCAGCAGTTCGGGCAGCGGACCCAATGAGCAGTTCTTC. Its translation is CASSSGSGPNEQFF.